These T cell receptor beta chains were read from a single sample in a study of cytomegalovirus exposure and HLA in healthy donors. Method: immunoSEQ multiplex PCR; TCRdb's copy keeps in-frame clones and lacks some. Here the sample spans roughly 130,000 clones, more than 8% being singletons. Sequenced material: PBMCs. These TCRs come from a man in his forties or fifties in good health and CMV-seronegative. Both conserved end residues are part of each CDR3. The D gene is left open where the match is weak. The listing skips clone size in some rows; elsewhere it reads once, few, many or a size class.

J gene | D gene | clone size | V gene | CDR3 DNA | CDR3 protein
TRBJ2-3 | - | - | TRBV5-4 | TGTGCCAGCAGCTCTAGGGATACGCAGTATTTT | CASSSRDTQYF
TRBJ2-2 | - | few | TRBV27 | TGTGCCAGCAGTCAGAGCGGTACGAACACCGGGGAGCTGTTTTTT | CASSQSGTNTGELFF
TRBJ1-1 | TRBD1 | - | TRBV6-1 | TGTGCCAGCAGTGAAGGCGGGACAGGACTAGCTTTCTTT | CASSEGGTGLAFF
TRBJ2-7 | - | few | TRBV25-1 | TGTGCCAGCGAGACGGACTCTTCCTACGAGCAGTACTTC | CASETDSSYEQYF
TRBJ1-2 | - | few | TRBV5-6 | TGTGCCAGCAGCTTGTGGGGGCCTGAGGCTAACTATGGCTACACCTTC | CASSLWGPEANYGYTF
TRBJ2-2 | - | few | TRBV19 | TGTGCCAGTAGGACACTGTCCGGGGAGCTGTTTTTT | CASRTLSGELFF
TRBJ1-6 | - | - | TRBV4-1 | TGCGCCAGCAGCCAAGAAGGAGGACTGGGGGCGAGGAATTCACCCCTCCACTTT | CASSQEGGLGARNSPLHF
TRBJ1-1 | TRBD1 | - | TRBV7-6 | TGTGCCAGCAGCGGACAGGGGCCCCTTACAGGAGCTTTCTTT | CASSGQGPLTGAFF
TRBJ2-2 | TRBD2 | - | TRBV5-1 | TGCGCCAGCAGCTTTGCGGGGGGGCCCCCCGGGGAGCTGTTTTTT | CASSFAGGPPGELFF
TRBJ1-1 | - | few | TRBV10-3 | TGTGCCACCGAACCGGGACAACGGGAAGGGAACACTGAAGCTTTCTTT | CATEPGQREGNTEAFF
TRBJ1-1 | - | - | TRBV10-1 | TGCGCCAGCAGTGAGTTCTACGGGGGTGAAGCTTTCTTT | CASSEFYGGEAFF
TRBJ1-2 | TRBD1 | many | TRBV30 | TGTGCCGAGAGACAGGGGGCTCCAAACTATGGCTACACCTTC | CAERQGAPNYGYTF
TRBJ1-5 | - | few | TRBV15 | TGTGCCACCAGCAGAGATACTGGCCGGGGTGGACAGCCCCAGCATTTT | CATSRDTGRGGQPQHF
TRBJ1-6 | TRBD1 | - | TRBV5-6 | TGTGCCAGCAGCTGGGGACAGGGGCAGGGTTCACCCCTCCACTTT | CASSWGQGQGSPLHF
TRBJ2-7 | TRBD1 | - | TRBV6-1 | TGTGCCAGCAGTGAAGCCGGGACAGACCCTGCCTACGAGCAGTACTTC | CASSEAGTDPAYEQYF
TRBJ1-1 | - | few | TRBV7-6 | TGTGCCAGCAGCCCCCCAGGAGGATGGAACACTGAAGCTTTCTTT | CASSPPGGWNTEAFF
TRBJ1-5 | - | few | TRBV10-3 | TGTGCCATAACAGGGCAGCTAAATCAGCACCAGCATTTT | CAITGQLNQHQHF
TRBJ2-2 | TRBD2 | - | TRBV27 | TGTGCCAGCAGTTCTAGCGGGGGGGCGACCGGGGAGCTGTTTTTT | CASSSSGGATGELFF
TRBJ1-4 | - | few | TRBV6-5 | TGTGCCAGCAGTTACGTGGGGACTAGGGAAAAACTGTTTTTT | CASSYVGTREKLFF
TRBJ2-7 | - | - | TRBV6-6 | TGTGCCAGCAGTTACAGAGAAGACGAGCAGTACTTC | CASSYREDEQYF
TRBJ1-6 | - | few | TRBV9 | TGTGCCAGCAGCACGACGGGTAATTCACCCCTCCACTTT | CASSTTGNSPLHF
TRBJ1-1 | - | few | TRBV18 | TGTGCCAGTCAACGGGACATGAACACTGAAGCTTTCTTT | CASQRDMNTEAFF
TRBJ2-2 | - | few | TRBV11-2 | TGTGCCAGCAGCTTCGAGGGGGGGGCGAGGACCGGGGAGCTGTTTTTT | CASSFEGGARTGELFF
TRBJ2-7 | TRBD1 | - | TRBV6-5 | TGTGCCAGCAGGATTTGGGGGACAGACTCCTACGAGCAGTACTTC | CASRIWGTDSYEQYF
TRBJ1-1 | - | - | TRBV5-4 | TGTGCCAGCACCAACATTCAGGGTGGCACTGAAGCTTTCTTT | CASTNIQGGTEAFF
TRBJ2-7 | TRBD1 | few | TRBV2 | TGTGCCAGCAGCCGGGACAGGGCCATCTACGAGCAGTACTTC | CASSRDRAIYEQYF
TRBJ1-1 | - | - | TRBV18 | TGTGCCAGCTCACCAGAAAACAGGAACACTGAAGCTTTCTTT | CASSPENRNTEAFF
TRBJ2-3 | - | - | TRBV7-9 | TGTGCCAGCAGCTTAAGTTACAGGACGCAGTATTTT | CASSLSYRTQYF
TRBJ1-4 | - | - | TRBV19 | TGTGCCAGTAGTATTAATGGGGACATCTCTAATGAAAAACTGTTTTTT | CASSINGDISNEKLFF
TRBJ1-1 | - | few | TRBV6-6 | TGTGCCAGCAGTTACCACAGGGTTACTGAAGCTTTCTTT | CASSYHRVTEAFF
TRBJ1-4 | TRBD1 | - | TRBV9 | TGTGCCAGCAGCGCCTTCCCAGGGGGCGCAAATGAAAAACTGTTTTTT | CASSAFPGGANEKLFF